This T cell receptor beta chain emerged from a study of a mutant IDH1 vaccine in newly diagnosed glioma. Concerning this clone: Its antigen remains unknown.

The CDR3 has 15 amino acids. V gave up 1 base and J gave up 10 bases, with 17 bases separating them. Germline values: CDR1 SGHVS, CDR2 FQNEAQ. TCRdb's table, derived via immunoSEQ multiplex PCR, lists solely in-frame clones and lacks some. The table lists roughly 56,000 clones, roughly 72% of them singletons. Time point in this sample: week 47, end of study. In every dose of vaccine, 300 ug of mutant IDH1 20-mer peptide was given alongside topical imiquimod. Tumors from donors were new WHO grade 3 or 4 IDH1-mutant astrocytomas with ATRX loss. This rearrangement joins TRBV7-8 to TRBJ2-1, with D perhaps being TRBD1 or TRBD2 (5 bases each). The clonotype originates from a woman aged 40 to 49 with glioma. Some clones in this sample may be carry-over from other donors' samples. The material sequenced was PBMCs, taken from a glioma patient whose treatment included an IDH1 peptide vaccine. The CDR3 protein is CASSLGDAPMREQFF. The DNA of the CDR3 is TGTGCCAGCAGCTTAGGGGACGCCCCAATGCGGGAGCAGTTCTTC.